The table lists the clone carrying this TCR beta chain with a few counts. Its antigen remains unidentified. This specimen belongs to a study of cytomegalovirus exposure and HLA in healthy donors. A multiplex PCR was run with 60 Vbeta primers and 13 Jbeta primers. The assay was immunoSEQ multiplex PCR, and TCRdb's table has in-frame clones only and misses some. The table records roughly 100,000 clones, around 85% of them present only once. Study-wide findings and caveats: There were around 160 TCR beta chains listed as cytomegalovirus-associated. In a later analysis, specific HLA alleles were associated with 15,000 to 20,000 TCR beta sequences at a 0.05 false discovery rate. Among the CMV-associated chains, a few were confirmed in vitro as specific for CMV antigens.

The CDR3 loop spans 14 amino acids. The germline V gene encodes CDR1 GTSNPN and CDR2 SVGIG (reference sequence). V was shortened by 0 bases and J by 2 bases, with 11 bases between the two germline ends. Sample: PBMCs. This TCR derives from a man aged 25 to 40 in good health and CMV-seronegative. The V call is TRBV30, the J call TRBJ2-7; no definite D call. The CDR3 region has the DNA TGTGCCTGGAGTGTCCTCGGTTCGCCCTACGAGCAGTACTTC. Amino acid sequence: CAWSVLGSPYEQYF.